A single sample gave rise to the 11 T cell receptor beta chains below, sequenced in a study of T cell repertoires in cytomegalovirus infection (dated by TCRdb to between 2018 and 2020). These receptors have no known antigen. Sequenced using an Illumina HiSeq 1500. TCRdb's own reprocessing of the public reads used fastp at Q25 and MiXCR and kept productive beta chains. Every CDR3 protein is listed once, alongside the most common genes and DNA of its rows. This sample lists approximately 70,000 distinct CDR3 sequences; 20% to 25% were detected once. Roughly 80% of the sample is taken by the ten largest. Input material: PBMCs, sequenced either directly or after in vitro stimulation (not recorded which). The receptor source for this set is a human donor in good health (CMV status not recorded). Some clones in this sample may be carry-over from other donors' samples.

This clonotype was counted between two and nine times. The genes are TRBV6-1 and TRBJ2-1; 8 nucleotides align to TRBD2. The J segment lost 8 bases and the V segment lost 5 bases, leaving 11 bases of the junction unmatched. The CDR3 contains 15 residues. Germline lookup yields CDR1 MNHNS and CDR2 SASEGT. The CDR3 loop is CASSSRTGAGDEQFF. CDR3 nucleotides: TGTGCCAGCAGTTCAAGAACGGGAGCGGGGGATGAGCAGTTCTTC.

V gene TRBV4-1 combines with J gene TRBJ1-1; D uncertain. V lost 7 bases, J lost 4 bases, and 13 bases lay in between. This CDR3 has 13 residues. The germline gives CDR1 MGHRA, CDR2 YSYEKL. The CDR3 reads CASNRGGTTEAFF. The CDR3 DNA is TGCGCCAGCAACCGTGGAGGAACCACTGAAGCTTTCTTT.

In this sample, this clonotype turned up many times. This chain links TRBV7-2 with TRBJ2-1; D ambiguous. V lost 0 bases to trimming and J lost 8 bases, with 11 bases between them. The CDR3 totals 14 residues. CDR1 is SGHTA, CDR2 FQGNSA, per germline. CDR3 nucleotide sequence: TGTGCCAGCAGCTTAGCAGGGTTCTCGGATGAGCAGTTCTTC. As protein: CASSLAGFSDEQFF. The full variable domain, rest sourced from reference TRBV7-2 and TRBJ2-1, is GAGVSQSPSNKVTEKGKDVELRCDPISGHTALYWYRQSLGQGLEFLIYFQGNSAPDKSGLPSDRFSAERTGGSVSTLTIQRTQQEDSAVYLCASSLAGFSDEQFFGPGTRLTVL.

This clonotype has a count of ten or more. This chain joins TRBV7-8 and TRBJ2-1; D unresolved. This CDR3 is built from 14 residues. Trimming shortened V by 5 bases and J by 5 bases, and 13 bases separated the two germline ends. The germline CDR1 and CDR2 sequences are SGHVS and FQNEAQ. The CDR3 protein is CASSLQNYNNEQFF. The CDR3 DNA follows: TGTGCCAGCAGCCTTCAAAATTACAACAATGAGCAGTTCTTC.

Here the CDR3 DNA reads TGTGCCATCAGTGAGCGGCGCGGAAGCTCCTACAATGAGCAGTTCTTC. Its translation is CAISERRGSSYNEQFF. The chain combines TRBV10-3 with TRBJ2-1; D remains ambiguous. The CDR3 has 16 amino acids. V shed 2 bases and J shed 0 bases, with 11 bases lying between them. The germline V gene encodes CDR1 ENHRY and CDR2 SYGVKD.

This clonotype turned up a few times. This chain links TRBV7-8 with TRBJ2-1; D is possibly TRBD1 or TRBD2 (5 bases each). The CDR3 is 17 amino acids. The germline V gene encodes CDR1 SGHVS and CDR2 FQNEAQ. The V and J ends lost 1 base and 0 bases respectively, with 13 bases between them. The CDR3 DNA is TGTGCCAGCAGCTTAGGTCCCGGGACCTACTCCTACAATGAGCAGTTCTTC. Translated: CASSLGPGTYSYNEQFF.

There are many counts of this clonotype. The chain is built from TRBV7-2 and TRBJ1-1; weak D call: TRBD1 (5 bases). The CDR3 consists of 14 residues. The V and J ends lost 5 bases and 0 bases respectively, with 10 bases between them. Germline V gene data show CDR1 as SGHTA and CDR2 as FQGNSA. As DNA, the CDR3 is TGTGCCAGCAGCGTCGGGGGACTGAACACTGAAGCTTTCTTT. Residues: CASSVGGLNTEAFF.

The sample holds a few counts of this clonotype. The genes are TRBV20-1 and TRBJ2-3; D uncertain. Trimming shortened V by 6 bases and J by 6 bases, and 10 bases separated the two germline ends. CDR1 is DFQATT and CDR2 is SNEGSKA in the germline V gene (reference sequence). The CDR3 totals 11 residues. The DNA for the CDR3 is TGCAGTGCCCCGCTAACGGATACGCAGTATTTT. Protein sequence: CSAPLTDTQYF.

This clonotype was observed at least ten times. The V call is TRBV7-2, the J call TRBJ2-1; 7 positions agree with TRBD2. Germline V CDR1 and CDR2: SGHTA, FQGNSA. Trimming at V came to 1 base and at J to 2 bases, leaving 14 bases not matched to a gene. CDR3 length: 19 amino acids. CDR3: CASSLEGWGDYWTYNEQFF. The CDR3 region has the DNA TGTGCCAGCAGCTTAGAGGGGTGGGGGGACTACTGGACCTACAATGAGCAGTTCTTC.

DNA of the CDR3: TGTGCCAGTAGTCCGGCCCAGTTGAACACCGGGGAGCTGTTTTTT. Protein sequence: CASSPAQLNTGELFF. The chain uses TRBV19 and TRBJ2-2; D remains ambiguous. The V end was cut by 5 bases, the J end by 1 base, with 11 bases between. CDR1 LNHDA and CDR2 SQIVND come from the germline V gene (reference sequence). CDR3 length: 15 amino acids.

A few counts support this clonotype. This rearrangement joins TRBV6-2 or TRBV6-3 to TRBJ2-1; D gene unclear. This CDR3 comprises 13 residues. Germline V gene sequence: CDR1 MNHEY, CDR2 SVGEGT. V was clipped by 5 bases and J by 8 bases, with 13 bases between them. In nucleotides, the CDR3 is TGTGCCAGCAGTATCTCCACTCCCTATGAGCAGTTCTTC. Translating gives CASSISTPYEQFF.